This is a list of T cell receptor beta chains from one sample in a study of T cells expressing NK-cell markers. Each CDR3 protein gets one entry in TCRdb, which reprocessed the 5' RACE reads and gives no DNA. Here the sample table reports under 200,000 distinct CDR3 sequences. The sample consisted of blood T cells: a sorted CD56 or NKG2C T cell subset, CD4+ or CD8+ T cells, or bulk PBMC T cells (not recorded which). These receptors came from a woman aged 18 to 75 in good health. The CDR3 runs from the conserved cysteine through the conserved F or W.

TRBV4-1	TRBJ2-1	CASSGRRGSSYNEQFF
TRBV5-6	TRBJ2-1	CASSLGTGRDEQFF
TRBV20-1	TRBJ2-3	CSAPPGLAGVGTDTQYF
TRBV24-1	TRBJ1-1	CATSDSRQGADEAFF
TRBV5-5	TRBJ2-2	CASYFVWNTGELFF
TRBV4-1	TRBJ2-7	CASSQAPGQGLYEQYF
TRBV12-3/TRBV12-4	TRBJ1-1	CASSHGFRGTEAFF
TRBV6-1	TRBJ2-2	CASSATQGGELFF
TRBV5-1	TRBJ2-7	CASSLVPPGTGDYEQYF
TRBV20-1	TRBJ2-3	CSANGLAGGLTSTDTQYF
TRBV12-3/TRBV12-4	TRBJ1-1	CASSSRDRNTEAFF
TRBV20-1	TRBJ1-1	CSARKGQANTEAFF